The 9 T cell receptor beta chains below all came from one sample that was sequenced in a study of blood T cell repertoires in COVID-19. This table comes from immunoSEQ multiplex PCR, and its TCRdb copy is limited to in-frame clones, with some not included. The sample includes hundreds of thousands of clones, about four fifths seen only once; the top ten take roughly 10%. The specimen sequenced was peripheral blood. These receptor sequences come from an elderly man with acute or convalescent COVID-19.

This chain uses TRBV6-5 with TRBJ1-1; 11 bases match TRBD1. This CDR3 is 14 amino acids long. From germline, CDR1 is MNHEY and CDR2 SVGAGI. Trimming took 5 bases from V and 11 from J; bases not matched to a gene: 10. CDR3 sequence reads: CASSPRDRGSTAFF. Written as DNA, the CDR3 is TGTGCCAGCAGTCCCCGGGACAGGGGGTCGACGGCTTTCTTT.

The chain uses TRBV28 and TRBJ2-7, with a tentative D call TRBD1 (6 bases). V was shortened by 5 bases and J by 3 bases, with 17 bases between the two germline ends. This CDR3 comprises 15 residues. From germline, CDR1 is MDHEN and CDR2 SYDVKM. The chain's CDR3 is CASSPPDRRDYEQYF. For the CDR3, the DNA is TGTGCCAGCAGTCCCCCGGACAGAAGGGACTACGAGCAGTACTTC.

V is TRBV23-1 and J is TRBJ2-3; 7 bases align to TRBD1. TRBV23-1 is annotated as an ORF whose role is uncertain. The CDR3 runs 16 residues. With 0 bases clipped from V and 3 bases from J, the junction kept 6 bases outside the gene matches. The CDR3 nucleotides read TGCGCCAGCAGTCAATCTAGGGACAGAGGGACAGATACGCAGTATTTT. Residues: CASSQSRDRGTDTQYF.

This clone was recorded a few times. The CDR3 reads CASSQAGTGVYQPQHF. The CDR3 DNA reads as TGTGCCAGCAGCCAGGCCGGGACAGGGGTGTATCAGCCCCAGCATTTT. The chain combines TRBV3-1 (or the pseudogene TRBV3-2) with TRBJ1-5; the match to TRBD1 covers 10 bases. Germline trimming cut 3 bases from V and 5 bases from J; bases unmatched to any gene: 7. Germline assignment: CDR1 LGHDT and CDR2 YNNKEL (reference sequence). The CDR3 is made up of 16 amino acids.

V and J are TRBV10-3 and TRBJ1-1, with D uncertain. This CDR3 region has 13 residues. CDR1 is ENHRY, CDR2 SYGVKD, per germline. With 6 bases removed from V and 1 base from J, the gap between germline ends came to 9 bases. The CDR3 DNA reads as TGTGCCATCAGGAGGGAGGAGAACACTGAAGCTTTCTTT. This codes for CAIRREENTEAFF.

V and J are TRBV29-1 and TRBJ2-3; tentative D call: TRBD2 (6 bases). Germline CDR1 is SQVTM and CDR2 is ANQGSEA. V lost 3 bases, J lost 6 bases, and 13 bases lay in between. The CDR3 has 13 amino acids. In nucleotides, the CDR3 is TGCAGCGTTGAGGGATTAGCGGCGGATACGCAGTATTTT. Amino acid sequence: CSVEGLAADTQYF.

This clone was detected once. The chain combines TRBV3-1 (or the pseudogene TRBV3-2) with TRBJ2-2; the D is unclear. Trimming pared 8 bases from V and 0 bases from J, leaving 10 bases between. The CDR3 runs 14 residues. In germline, CDR1 is LGHDT, CDR2 YNNKEL (reference sequence). This CDR3 is CASGATSNTGELFF. In DNA, the CDR3 is TGTGCCAGCGGAGCGACTTCGAACACCGGGGAGCTGTTTTTT.

The table lists this clone with a few counts. The chain uses TRBV5-6 and TRBJ1-5; D remains unclear. Trimming stripped 0 bases from V and 0 bases from J, with 7 bases between. Germline V gene data show CDR1 as SGHDT and CDR2 as YYEEEE. The CDR3 extends over 15 amino acids. The CDR3 DNA follows: TGTGCCAGCAGCTTGGGAGGGCCTAGCAATCAGCCCCAGCATTTT. It yields the protein CASSLGGPSNQPQHF. Together with reference TRBV5-6 and TRBJ1-5, the CDR3 gives the full variable domain: DAGVTQSPTHLIKTRGQQVTLRCSPKSGHDTVSWYQQALGQGPQFIFQYYEEEERQRGNFPDRFSGHQFPNYSSELNVNALLLGDSALYLCASSLGGPSNQPQHFGDGTRLSIL.

The chain employs TRBV5-5 and TRBJ2-2; D remains ambiguous. Germline V gene data show CDR1 as SGHKS and CDR2 as YYEKEE (reference sequence). V was clipped by 1 base and J by 2 bases, with 9 bases between them. This CDR3 comprises 15 residues. The CDR3 protein is CASSLSTANTGELFF. The CDR3 nucleotides read TGTGCCAGCAGCTTGTCTACAGCTAACACCGGGGAGCTGTTTTTT.